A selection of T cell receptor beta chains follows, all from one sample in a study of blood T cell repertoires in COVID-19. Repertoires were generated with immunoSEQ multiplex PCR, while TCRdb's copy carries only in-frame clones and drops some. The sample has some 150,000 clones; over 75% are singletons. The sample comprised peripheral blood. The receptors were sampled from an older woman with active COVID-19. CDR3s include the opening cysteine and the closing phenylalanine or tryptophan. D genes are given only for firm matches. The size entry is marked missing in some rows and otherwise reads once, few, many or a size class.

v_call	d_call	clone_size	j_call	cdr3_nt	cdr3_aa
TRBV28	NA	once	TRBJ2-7	TGTGCCAGCAGCGCCCCGAGCGCCGTGGTTTACGAGCAGTACTTC	CASSAPSAVVYEQYF
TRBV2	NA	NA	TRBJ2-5	TGTGCCAGCAGTGAAGCCGGGTCCCAAACGACCCAGTACTTC	CASSEAGSQTTQYF
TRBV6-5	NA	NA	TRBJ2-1	TGTGCCAGCAGTCCCGGGTCAGTCAATGAGCAGTTCTTC	CASSPGSVNEQFF
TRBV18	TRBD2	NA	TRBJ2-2	TGTGCCAGCTCACCTAGCGGGGGGAACACCGGGGAGCTGTTTTTT	CASSPSGGNTGELFF
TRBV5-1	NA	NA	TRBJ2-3	TGCGCCAGCAACCAGGGGCCCACAGATACGCAGTATTTT	CASNQGPTDTQYF
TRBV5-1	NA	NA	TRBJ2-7	TGCGCCAGCAGCCTATTTCCCTCCTACGAGCAGTACTTC	CASSLFPSYEQYF
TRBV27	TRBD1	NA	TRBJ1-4	TGTGCCAGCAGGACGGACAGGGAAGATGAAAAACTGTTTTTT	CASRTDREDEKLFF
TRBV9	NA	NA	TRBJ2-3	TGTGCCAGCAGCGGTGAGTCACCAGATACGCAGTATTTT	CASSGESPDTQYF
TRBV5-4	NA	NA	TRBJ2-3	TGTGCCAGCAGCCCTGACACTAGCACAGATACGCAGTATTTT	CASSPDTSTDTQYF
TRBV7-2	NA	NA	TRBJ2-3	TGTGCCAGCAGCCCCCCATGGGCGTCTAGCACAGATACGCAGTATTTT	CASSPPWASSTDTQYF
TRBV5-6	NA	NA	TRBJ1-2	TGTGCCAGCAGCTTACAGAGGAGGATCTATGGCTACACCTTC	CASSLQRRIYGYTF
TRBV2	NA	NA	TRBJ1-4	TGTGCCAGCAGTGAAAACAGGGTGGGAAATGAAAAACTGTTTTTT	CASSENRVGNEKLFF
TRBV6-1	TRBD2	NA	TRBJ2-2	TGTGCCAGCAGTGGGGGACTAGCGGGACAACCGAACACCGGGGAGCTGTTTTTT	CASSGGLAGQPNTGELFF
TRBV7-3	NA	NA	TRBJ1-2	TGTGCCAGCAGCGAACAGGGTAACGGCTACACCTTC	CASSEQGNGYTF
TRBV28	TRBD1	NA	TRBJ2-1	TGTGCCAGCAGTTTACCGGGACAGGGGGCCTACAATGAGCAGTTCTTC	CASSLPGQGAYNEQFF
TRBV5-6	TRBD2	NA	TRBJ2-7	TGTGCCAGCAGCTTCGGCGGGAGGGCTAATGAGCAGTACTTC	CASSFGGRANEQYF
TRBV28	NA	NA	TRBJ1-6	TGTGCCAGCAGTTTATTTGGGGGGGATTCACCCCTCCACTTT	CASSLFGGDSPLHF
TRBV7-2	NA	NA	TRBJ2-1	TGTGCCAGCAGCTTTAGTATCCGGATGCGGGACAATGAGCAGTTCTTC	CASSFSIRMRDNEQFF
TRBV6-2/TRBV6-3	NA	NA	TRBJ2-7	TGTGCCAGCAGTTACAGGGGATCCTACGAGCAGTACTTC	CASSYRGSYEQYF
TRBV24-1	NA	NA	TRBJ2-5	TGTGCCACCAGTGATACGGTTCCAGAGACCCAGTACTTC	CATSDTVPETQYF
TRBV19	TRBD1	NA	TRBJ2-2	TGTGCCAGTAGTAGTCCGGCAGGGGGCACCGGGGAGCTGTTTTTT	CASSSPAGGTGELFF
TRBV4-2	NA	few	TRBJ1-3	TGTGCCAGCAGCCAAGAATTCGCGGTGGGCTCTGGAAACACCATATATTTT	CASSQEFAVGSGNTIYF
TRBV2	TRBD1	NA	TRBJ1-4	TGTGCCAGCAGTCCCCAGGGGGCCGAGGGTGAAAAACTGTTTTTT	CASSPQGAEGEKLFF
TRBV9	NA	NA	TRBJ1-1	TGTGCCAGCAGCGTAGTAGAGAGGGCTCCTGGTCTCCCGGACACTGAAGCTTTCTTT	CASSVVERAPGLPDTEAFF
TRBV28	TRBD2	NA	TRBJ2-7	TGTGCCAGCAGTTTACTGTCGGGAGGGCAGCGGGAGCAGTACTTC	CASSLLSGGQREQYF
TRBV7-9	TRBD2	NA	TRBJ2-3	TGTGCCAGCAGCTTAGTAGGGAGCGGGAGAATGCCTACGCAGTATTTT	CASSLVGSGRMPTQYF
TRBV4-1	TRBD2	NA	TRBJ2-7	TGCGCCAGCAGCCCGTTAGCGGGAGACTCCTACGAGCAGTACTTC	CASSPLAGDSYEQYF
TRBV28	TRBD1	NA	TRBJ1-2	TGTGCCAGCAGTTTCCTACGACGGACAGGGCAGTCCACCTTC	CASSFLRRTGQSTF
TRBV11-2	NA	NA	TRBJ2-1	TGTGCCTCGTCGGGGGGCGCGATCAGAGCCTACAATGAGCAGTTCTTC	CASSGGAIRAYNEQFF
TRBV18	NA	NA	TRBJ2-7	TGTGCCAGCTCACCACTACCCGTGGGAGCCGGCGAGCAGTACTTC	CASSPLPVGAGEQYF
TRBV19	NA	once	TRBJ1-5	TGTGCCAGTAGTTCACACCGCGGGCAAGGCAGGCGCTACCCCTCTAGCAATCAGCCCCAGCATTTT	CASSSHRGQGRRYPSSNQPQHF
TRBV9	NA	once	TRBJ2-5	TGTGCCAGCAGCGGAGGGAGTGGGCAAGAGACCCAGTACTTC	CASSGGSGQETQYF
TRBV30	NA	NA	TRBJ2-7	TGTGCCTGGAGGGAATACAGGGCCTCCTACGAGCAGTACTTC	CAWREYRASYEQYF
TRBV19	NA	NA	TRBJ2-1	TGTGCCAGTACCTTTAGCCCGAGCTCCTACAATGAGCAGTTCTTC	CASTFSPSSYNEQFF
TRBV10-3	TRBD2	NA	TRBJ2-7	TGTGCCATCAGCAAAGGGACTAGCGACTCCTACGAGCAGTACTTC	CAISKGTSDSYEQYF
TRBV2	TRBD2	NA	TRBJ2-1	TGTGCCAGCAGACGGACGGCCTTAGCGGGAGTAGGGTATGAGCAGTTCTTC	CASRRTALAGVGYEQFF
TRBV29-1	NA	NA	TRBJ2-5	TGCAGCGTTGGAGGGAGTTACCAAGAGACCCAGTACTTC	CSVGGSYQETQYF
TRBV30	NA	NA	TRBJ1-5	TGTGCCTGGAGCCTTGGACGGGGAGGGTATCGCAATCAGCCCCAGCATTTT	CAWSLGRGGYRNQPQHF
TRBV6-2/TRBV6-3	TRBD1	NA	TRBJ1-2	TGTGCCAGCAGCTCGAACAGGGGGCGCGCCTATGGCTACACCTTC	CASSSNRGRAYGYTF
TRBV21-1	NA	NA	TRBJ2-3	TGTGCCAGCAGCAAAGCGTTGGAAAAAACAGGGGGCTTGTACACAGATACGCAGTATTTT	CASSKALEKTGGLYTDTQYF
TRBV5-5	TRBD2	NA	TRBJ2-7	TGTGCCAGCAGCTTGAGTTGGGGGGGTACTCCCTACGAGCAGTACTTC	CASSLSWGGTPYEQYF
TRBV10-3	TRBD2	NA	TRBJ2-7	TGTGCCATCGGACTAGCGGGGACCTACGAGCAGTACTTC	CAIGLAGTYEQYF
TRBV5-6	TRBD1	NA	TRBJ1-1	TGTGCCAGCAGCATAAGGGACAGGGGCACTGAAGCTTTCTTT	CASSIRDRGTEAFF
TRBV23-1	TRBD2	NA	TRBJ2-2	TGCGCCAGCAGTCAATCTCCCCAACGGGAGGACACCGGGGAGCTGTTTTTT	CASSQSPQREDTGELFF
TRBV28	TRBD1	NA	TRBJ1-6	TGTGCCAGCAGTTTACCACAGGGGGGTAATTCACCCCTCCACTTT	CASSLPQGGNSPLHF
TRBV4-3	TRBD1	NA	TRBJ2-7	TGCGCCAGCAGCCCAAGCTTCACCAGGGGGAGCTCCTACGAGCAGTACTTC	CASSPSFTRGSSYEQYF
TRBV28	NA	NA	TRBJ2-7	TGTGCCAGCAGTCCCCTTAATCTCTACGAGCAGTACTTC	CASSPLNLYEQYF
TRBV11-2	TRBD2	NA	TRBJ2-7	TGTGCCAGCAGCACCCTAGCGGGGACCTACGAGCAGTACTTC	CASSTLAGTYEQYF
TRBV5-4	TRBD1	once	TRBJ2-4	TGTGCCAGCAAAGACAGGGGGTCTGACAAAAACATTCAGTACTTC	CASKDRGSDKNIQYF
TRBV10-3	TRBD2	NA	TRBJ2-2	TGTGCCATCAGTGAGTCGACCCTAGCGGGAGGACCTAAGGGCGGGGAGCTGTTTTTT	CAISESTLAGGPKGGELFF
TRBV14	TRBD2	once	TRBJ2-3	TGTGCCAGCAGCCGACTAGCGGGAGCCCGCACAGATACGCAGTATTTT	CASSRLAGARTDTQYF
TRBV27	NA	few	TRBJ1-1	TGTGCCAGCAGTACAACAGGGTCGAACACTGAAGCTTTCTTT	CASSTTGSNTEAFF
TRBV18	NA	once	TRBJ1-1	TGTGCCAGCTCACGCCAGGAGAACACTGAAGCTTTCTTT	CASSRQENTEAFF
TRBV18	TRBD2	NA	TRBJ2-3	TGTGCCAGCTCTTTCCGGACTAGCGGGATGGCAGATACGCAGTATTTT	CASSFRTSGMADTQYF